This record covers a single TCR beta chain. Its antigen is not identified. TCRdb re-derived calls from the 5' RACE reads in MiXCR, one entry per CDR3 protein. The sample holds 400,000 or so distinct CDR3 sequences, roughly 26% seen once. The record originates from a study of CD8 T cells in ankylosing spondylitis. The study's findings and limits: Within matched ankylosing spondylitis synovial fluid, disease-linked clones were reportedly significantly enriched. Blood of patients with ankylosing spondylitis appeared to be characterized by a TCR beta motif of roughly eight highly homologous variants.

This CDR3 has 20 residues. Germline-derived CDR1 and CDR2 are KGHDR and SFDVKD. Trimming cost V 3 bases and J 5 bases; bases outside gene matches: 14. The chain links TRBV24-1 to TRBJ2-1; TRBD2 aligns across 14 bases. The TCR sequence derives from a male donor with ankylosing spondylitis. The material sequenced was blood, either unsorted or a sorted T cell fraction (not recorded which). CDR3: CATSDPSPGLAGEKNNEQFF. In DNA form, the CDR3 reads TGTGCCACCAGTGATCCCTCCCCGGGACTAGCGGGAGAAAAAAACAATGAGCAGTTCTTC.